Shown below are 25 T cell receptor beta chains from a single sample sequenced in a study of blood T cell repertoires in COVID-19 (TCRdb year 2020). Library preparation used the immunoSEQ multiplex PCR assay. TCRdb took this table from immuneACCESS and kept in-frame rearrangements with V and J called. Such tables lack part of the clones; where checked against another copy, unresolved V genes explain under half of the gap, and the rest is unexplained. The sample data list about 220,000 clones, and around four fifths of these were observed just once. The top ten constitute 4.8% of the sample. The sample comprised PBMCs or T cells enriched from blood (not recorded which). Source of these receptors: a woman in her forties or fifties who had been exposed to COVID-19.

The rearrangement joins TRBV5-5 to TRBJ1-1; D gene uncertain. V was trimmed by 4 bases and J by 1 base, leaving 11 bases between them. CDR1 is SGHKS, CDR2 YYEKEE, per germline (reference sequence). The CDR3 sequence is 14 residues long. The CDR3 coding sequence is TGTGCCAGCAGCACCGAGACACAGAACACTGAAGCTTTCTTT. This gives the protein CASSTETQNTEAFF.

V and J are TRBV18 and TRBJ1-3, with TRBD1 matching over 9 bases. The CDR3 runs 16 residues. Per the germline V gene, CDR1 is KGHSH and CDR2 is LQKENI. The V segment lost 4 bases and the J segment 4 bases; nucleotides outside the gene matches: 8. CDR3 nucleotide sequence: TGTGCCAGCTCACTCCGGGACAGGGTTCTGGGAAACACCATATATTTT. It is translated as CASSLRDRVLGNTIYF. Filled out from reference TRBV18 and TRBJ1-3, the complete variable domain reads NAGVMQNPRHLVRRRGQEARLRCSPMKGHSHVYWYRQLPEEGLKFMVYLQKENIIDESGMPKERFSAEFPKEGPSILRIQQVVRGDSAAYFCASSLRDRVLGNTIYFGEGSWLTVV.

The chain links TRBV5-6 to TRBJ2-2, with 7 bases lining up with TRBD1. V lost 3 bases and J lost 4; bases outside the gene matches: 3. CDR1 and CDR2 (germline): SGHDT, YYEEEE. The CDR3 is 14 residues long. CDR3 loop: CASSSPGGTGELFF. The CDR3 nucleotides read TGTGCCAGCAGCTCTCCAGGGGGCACCGGGGAGCTGTTTTTT.

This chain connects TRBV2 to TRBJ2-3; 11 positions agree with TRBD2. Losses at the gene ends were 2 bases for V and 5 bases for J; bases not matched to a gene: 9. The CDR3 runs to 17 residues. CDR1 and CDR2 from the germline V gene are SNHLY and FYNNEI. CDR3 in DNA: TGTGCCAGCAGTGAAAAGGGTAGCGGGGGGGCATTAGATACGCAGTATTTT. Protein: CASSEKGSGGALDTQYF.

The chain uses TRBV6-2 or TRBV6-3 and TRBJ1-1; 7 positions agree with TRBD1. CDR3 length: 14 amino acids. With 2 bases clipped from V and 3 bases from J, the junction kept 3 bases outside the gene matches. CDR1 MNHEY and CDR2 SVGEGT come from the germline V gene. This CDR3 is CASSYKGAHTEAFF. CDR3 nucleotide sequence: TGTGCCAGCAGTTACAAGGGGGCGCACACTGAAGCTTTCTTT.

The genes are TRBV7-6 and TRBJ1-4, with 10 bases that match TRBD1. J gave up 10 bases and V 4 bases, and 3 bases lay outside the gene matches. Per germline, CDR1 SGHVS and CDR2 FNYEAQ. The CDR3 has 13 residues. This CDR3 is CASSSRTGGKLFF. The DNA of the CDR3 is TGTGCCAGCAGCTCCCGGACAGGGGGAAAACTGTTTTTT.

The chain's CDR3 is CASFFRGTEAFF. The CDR3 DNA reads TGTGCCAGTTTTTTTAGGGGCACTGAAGCTTTCTTT. This rearrangement joins TRBV6-5 to TRBJ1-1; D may be TRBD1 (5 bases). Per germline, CDR1 MNHEY and CDR2 SVGAGI. The CDR3 loop spans 12 amino acids. V lost 9 bases and J 4 bases, leaving 12 bases between the germline ends.

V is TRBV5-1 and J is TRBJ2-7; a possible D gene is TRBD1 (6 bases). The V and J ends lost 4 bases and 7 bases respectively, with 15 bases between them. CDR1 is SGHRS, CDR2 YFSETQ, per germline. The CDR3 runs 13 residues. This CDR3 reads CASSRENREEQYF. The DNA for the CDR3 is TGCGCCAGCAGCCGCGAGAACAGGGAAGAGCAGTACTTC.

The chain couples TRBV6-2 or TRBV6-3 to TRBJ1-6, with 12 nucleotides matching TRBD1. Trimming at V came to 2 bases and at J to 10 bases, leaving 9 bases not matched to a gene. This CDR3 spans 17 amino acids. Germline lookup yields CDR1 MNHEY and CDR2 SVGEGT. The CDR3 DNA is TGTGCCAGCAGTTACAGGATTGGGACAGGGGGCAGGTCACCCCTCCACTTT. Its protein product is CASSYRIGTGGRSPLHF.

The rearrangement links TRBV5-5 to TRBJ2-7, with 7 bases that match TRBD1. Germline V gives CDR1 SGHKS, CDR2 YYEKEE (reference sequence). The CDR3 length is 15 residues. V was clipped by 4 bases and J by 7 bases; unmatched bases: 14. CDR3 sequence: CASSLQDRWAREQYF. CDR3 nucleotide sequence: TGTGCCAGCAGCCTACAGGACAGGTGGGCTAGGGAGCAGTACTTC. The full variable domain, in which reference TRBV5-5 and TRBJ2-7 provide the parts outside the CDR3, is DAGVTQSPTHLIKTRGQQVTLRCSPISGHKSVSWYQQVLGQGPQFIFQYYEKEERGRGNFPDRFSARQFPNYSSELNVNALLLGDSALYLCASSLQDRWAREQYFGPGTRLTVT.

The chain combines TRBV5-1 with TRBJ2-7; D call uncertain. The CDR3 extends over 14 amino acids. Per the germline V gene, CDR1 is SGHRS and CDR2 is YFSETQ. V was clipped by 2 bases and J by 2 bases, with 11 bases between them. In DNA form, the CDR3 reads TGCGCCAGCAGCTTTAATTTCGGTACCTACGAGCAGTACTTC. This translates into CASSFNFGTYEQYF. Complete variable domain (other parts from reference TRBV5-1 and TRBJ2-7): KAGVTQTPRYLIKTRGQQVTLSCSPISGHRSVSWYQQTPGQGLQFLFEYFSETQRNKGNFPGRFSGRQFSNSRSEMNVSTLELGDSALYLCASSFNFGTYEQYFGPGTRLTVT.

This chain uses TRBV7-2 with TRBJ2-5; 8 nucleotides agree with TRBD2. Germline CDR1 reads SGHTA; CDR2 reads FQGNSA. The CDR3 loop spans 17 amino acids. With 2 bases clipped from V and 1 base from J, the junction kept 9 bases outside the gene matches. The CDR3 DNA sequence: TGTGCCAGCAGCTTATCCCCCGGGGGGGCCTCCCAAGAGACCCAGTACTTC. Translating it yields CASSLSPGGASQETQYF.

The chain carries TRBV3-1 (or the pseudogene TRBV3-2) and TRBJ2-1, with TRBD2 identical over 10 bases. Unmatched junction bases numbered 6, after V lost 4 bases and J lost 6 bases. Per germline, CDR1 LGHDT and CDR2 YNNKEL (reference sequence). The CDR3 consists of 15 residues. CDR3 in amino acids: CASSRKRLAGNEQFF. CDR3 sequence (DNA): TGTGCCAGCAGCCGAAAAAGACTAGCGGGCAATGAGCAGTTCTTC.

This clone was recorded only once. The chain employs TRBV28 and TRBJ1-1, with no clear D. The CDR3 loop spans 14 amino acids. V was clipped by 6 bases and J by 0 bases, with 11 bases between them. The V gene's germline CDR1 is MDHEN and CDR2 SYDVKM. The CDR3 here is CASSKINMNTEAFF. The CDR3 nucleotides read TGTGCCAGCAGCAAGATAAACATGAACACTGAAGCTTTCTTT.

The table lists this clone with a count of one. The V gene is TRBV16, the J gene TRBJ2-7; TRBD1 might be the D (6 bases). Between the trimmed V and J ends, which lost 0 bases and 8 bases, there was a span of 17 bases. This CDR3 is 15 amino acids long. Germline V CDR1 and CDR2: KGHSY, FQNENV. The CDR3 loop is CASSQSNTGSMKQYF. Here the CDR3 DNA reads TGTGCCAGCAGCCAATCGAACACAGGGTCTATGAAGCAGTACTTC. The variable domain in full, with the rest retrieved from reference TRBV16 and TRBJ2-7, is GEEVAQTPKHLVRGEGQKAKLYCAPIKGHSYVFWYQQVLKNEFKFLISFQNENVFDETGMPKERFSAKCLPNSPCSLEIQATKLEDSAVYFCASSQSNTGSMKQYFGPGTRLTVT.

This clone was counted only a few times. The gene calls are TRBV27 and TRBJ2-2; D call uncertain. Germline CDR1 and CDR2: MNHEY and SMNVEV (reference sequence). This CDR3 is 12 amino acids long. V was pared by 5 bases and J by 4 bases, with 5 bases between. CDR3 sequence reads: CASSTFTGELFF. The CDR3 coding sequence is TGTGCCAGCAGTACTTTCACCGGGGAGCTGTTTTTT.

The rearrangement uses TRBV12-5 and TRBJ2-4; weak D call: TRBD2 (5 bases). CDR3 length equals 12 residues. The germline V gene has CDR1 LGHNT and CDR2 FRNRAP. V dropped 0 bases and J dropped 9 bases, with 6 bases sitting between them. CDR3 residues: CASGLVRGIQYF. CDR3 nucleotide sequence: TGTGCTAGTGGTTTGGTACGGGGCATTCAGTACTTC.

The CDR3 spells CASSLGRAYEQYF. DNA for the CDR3: TGTGCCAGCAGCTTAGGCAGGGCCTACGAGCAGTACTTC. The chain joins TRBV13 to TRBJ2-7, with D possibly TRBD1 on 5 matching bases. The CDR3 loop spans 13 amino acids. Germline V gives CDR1 PRHDT, CDR2 FYEKMQ (reference sequence). The germline V and J ends were trimmed by 0 bases and 2 bases, with 5 bases remaining between them.

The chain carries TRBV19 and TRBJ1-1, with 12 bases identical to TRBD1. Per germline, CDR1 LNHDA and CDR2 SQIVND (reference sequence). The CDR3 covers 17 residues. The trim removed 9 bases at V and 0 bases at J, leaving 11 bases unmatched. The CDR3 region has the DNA TGTGCCAGCACGGATGGGGGACAGGGGGCCATGAACACTGAAGCTTTCTTT. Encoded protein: CASTDGGQGAMNTEAFF. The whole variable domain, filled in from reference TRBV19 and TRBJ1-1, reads DGGITQSPKYLFRKEGQNVTLSCEQNLNHDAMYWYRQDPGQGLRLIYYSQIVNDFQKGDIAEGYSVSREKKESFPLTVTSAQKNPTAFYLCASTDGGQGAMNTEAFFGQGTRLTVV.

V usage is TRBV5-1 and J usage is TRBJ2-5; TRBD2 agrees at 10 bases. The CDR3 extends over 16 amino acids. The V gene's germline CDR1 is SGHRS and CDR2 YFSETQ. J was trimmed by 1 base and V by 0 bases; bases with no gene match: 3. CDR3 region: CASSLELAGSQETQYF. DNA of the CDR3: TGCGCCAGCAGCTTGGAACTAGCGGGGTCCCAAGAGACCCAGTACTTC.

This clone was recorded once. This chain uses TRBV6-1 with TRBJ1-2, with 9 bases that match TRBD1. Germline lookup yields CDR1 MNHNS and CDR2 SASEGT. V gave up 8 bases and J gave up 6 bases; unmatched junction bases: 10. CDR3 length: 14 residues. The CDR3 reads CASGGTGGADGYTF. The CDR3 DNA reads TGTGCCAGCGGAGGAACAGGGGGCGCCGATGGCTACACCTTC.

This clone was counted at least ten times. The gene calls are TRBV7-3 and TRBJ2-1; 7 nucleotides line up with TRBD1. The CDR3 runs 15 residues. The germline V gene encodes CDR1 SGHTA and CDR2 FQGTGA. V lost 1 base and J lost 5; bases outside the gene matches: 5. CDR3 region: CASSLRQGVNNEQFF. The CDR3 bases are TGTGCCAGCAGCTTAAGGCAGGGGGTAAACAATGAGCAGTTCTTC.

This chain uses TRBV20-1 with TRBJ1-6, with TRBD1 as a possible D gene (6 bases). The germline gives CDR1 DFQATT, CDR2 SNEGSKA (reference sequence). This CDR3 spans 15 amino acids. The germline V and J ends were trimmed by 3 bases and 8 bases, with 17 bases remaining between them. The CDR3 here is CSASVRGGIDSPLHF. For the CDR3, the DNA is TGCAGTGCTAGTGTCAGGGGAGGGATCGATTCACCCCTCCACTTT.

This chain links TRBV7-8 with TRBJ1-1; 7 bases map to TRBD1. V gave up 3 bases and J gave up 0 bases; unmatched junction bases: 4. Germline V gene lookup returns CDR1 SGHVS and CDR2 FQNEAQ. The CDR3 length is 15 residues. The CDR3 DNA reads TGTGCCAGCAGCTTCATGACAGGGATGAACACTGAAGCTTTCTTT. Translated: CASSFMTGMNTEAFF.

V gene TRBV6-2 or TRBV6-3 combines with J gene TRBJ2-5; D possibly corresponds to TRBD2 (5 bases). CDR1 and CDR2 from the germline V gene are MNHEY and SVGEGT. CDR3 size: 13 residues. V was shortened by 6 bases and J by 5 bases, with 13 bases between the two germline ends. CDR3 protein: CASSPVEGETQYF. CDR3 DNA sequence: TGTGCCAGCAGCCCGGTCGAGGGCGAGACCCAGTACTTC.